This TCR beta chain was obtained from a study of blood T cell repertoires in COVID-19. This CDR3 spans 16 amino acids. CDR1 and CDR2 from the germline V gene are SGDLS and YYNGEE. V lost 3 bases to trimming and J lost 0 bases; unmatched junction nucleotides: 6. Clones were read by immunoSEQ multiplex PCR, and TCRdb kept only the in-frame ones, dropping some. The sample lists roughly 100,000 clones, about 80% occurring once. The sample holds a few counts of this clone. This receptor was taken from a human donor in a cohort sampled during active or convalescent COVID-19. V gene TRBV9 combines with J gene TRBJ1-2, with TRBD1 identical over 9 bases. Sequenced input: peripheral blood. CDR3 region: CASSEGTGSSNYGYTF. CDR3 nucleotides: TGTGCCAGCAGCGAGGGGACAGGGTCGTCTAACTATGGCTACACCTTC.